The T cell receptor beta chain described here comes from a study of T cell repertoires in cytomegalovirus infection. On the study more broadly: Both a matching HLA type and CMV infection were indicated by public TCR beta signatures. Study results and limitations: The ex vivo response showed dominance by HLA-C-restricted CMV-specific TCR beta clonotypes. Based on cumulative public TCR beta family frequency, carriers of CMV plus the relevant HLA were identified.

TCRdb ran MiXCR on the reads and lists one entry per CDR3 protein. The repertoire includes more than 650,000 distinct CDR3 sequences, roughly 36% of them detected once, and under 3% sits in the top ten. The CDR3 spans 14 residues. V lost 3 bases, J lost 9 bases, and 8 bases stayed unmatched. CDR1 is LNHDA, CDR2 SQIVND, per germline (reference sequence). Points on this clonotype: The target antigen is unknown.

The TCR comes from a human donor in good health (CMV status not recorded). Some clones in this sample may be carry-over from other donors' samples. The chain is built from TRBV19 and TRBJ2-1; 7 bases align to TRBD2. The sequenced sample was PBMCs. As DNA, the CDR3 is TGTGCCAGTAGTATTCGGGGGAGGGCCGGTGAGCAGTTCTTC. Translating it yields CASSIRGRAGEQFF. Filled out from reference TRBV19 and TRBJ2-1, the complete variable domain reads DGGITQSPKYLFRKEGQNVTLSCEQNLNHDAMYWYRQDPGQGLRLIYYSQIVNDFQKGDIAEGYSVSREKKESFPLTVTSAQKNPTAFYLCASSIRGRAGEQFFGPGTRLTVL.